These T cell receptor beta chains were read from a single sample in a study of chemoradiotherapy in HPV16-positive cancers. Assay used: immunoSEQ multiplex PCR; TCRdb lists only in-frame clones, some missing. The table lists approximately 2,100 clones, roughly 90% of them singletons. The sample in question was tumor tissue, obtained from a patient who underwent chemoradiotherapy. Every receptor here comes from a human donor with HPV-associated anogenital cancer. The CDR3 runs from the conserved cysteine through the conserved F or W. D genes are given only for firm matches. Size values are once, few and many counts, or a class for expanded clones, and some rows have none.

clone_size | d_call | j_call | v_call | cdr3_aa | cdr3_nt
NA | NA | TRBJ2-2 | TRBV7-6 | CASAGNTGELFF | TGTGCCAGCGCAGGGAACACCGGGGAGCTGTTTTTT
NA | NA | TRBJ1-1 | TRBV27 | CASRTFMNTEAFF | TGTGCCAGCAGGACCTTTATGAACACTGAAGCTTTCTTT
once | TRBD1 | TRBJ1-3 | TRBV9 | CASSTSGGGNTIYF | TGTGCCAGCAGCACCTCAGGGGGCGGAAACACCATATATTTT
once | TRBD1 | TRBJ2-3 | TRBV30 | CAWSDGGQGADTQYF | TGTGCCTGGAGTGACGGGGGACAGGGGGCTGATACGCAGTATTTT
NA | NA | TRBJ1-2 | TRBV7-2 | CASSLGFRFTDYGYTF | TGTGCCAGCAGCTTAGGATTTAGATTCACAGACTATGGCTACACCTTC
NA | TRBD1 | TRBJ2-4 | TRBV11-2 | CASSLSPGQGLAKNIQYF | TGTGCCAGCAGCTTATCTCCGGGACAGGGTCTAGCCAAAAACATTCAGTACTTC
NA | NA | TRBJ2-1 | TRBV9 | CASSRAGAGNEQFF | TGTGCCAGCAGCCGGGCAGGGGCGGGCAATGAGCAGTTCTTC
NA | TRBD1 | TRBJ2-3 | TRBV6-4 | CASSDGVRGPDTQYF | TGTGCCAGCAGTGACGGCGTCAGGGGGCCAGATACGCAGTATTTT
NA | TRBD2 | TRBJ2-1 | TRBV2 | CASAIETSGANEQFF | TGTGCCAGCGCGATCGAGACTAGCGGGGCGAATGAGCAGTTCTTC
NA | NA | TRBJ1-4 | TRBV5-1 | CASSWPWEANEKLFF | TGCGCCAGCAGCTGGCCCTGGGAAGCTAATGAAAAACTGTTTTTT
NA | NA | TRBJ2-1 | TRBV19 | CASSEDTGGDNEQFF | TGTGCCAGTAGTGAAGACACCGGCGGGGATAATGAGCAGTTCTTC
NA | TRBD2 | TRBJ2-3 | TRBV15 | CATSGLAYSTDTQYF | TGTGCCACCTCCGGACTAGCTTACAGCACAGATACGCAGTATTTT
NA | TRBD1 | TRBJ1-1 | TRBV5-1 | CASSAWDRLTEAFF | TGCGCCAGCAGCGCCTGGGACAGGTTGACTGAAGCTTTCTTT
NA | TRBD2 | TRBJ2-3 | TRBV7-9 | CASSEGTSGGQYF | TGTGCCAGCAGCGAGGGGACTAGCGGTGGGCAGTATTTT
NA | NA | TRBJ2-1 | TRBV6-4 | CASSESSENEQFF | TGTGCCAGCAGTGAGTCATCGGAGAATGAGCAGTTCTTC
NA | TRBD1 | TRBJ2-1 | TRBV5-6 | CASSLGTGFSYNEQFF | TGTGCCAGCAGCTTGGGGACAGGGTTCTCCTACAATGAGCAGTTCTTC
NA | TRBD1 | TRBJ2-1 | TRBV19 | CASRIQGSKNEQFF | TGTGCCAGTAGGATACAGGGGTCGAAGAATGAGCAGTTCTTC
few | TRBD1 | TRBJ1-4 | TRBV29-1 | CSVGGQGGEKLFF | TGCAGCGTTGGGGGACAGGGTGGTGAAAAACTGTTTTTT
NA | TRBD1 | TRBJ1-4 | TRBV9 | CASSETGGREKLFF | TGTGCCAGCAGCGAGACAGGGGGGCGCGAAAAACTGTTTTTT
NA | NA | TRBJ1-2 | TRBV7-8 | CASSLGWRYTF | TGTGCCAGCAGCTTAGGGTGGCGCTACACCTTC
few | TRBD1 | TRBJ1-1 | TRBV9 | CASVDRTGEAFF | TGTGCCAGCGTAGATAGGACAGGTGAAGCTTTCTTT
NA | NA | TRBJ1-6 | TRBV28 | CASIGLRLSLGSPLHF | TGTGCCAGCATAGGCCTCCGCCTCAGTCTGGGATCACCCCTCCACTTT
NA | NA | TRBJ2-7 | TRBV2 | CASSDVGRVSGEQYF | TGTGCCAGCAGTGACGTAGGCAGGGTGTCTGGGGAGCAGTACTTC
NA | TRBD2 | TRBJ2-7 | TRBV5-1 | CASSLGLAGGSYEQYF | TGCGCCAGCAGCTTGGGCCTAGCGGGGGGCAGCTACGAGCAGTACTTC
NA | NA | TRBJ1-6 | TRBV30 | CASTGRTYNSPLHF | TGTGCCTCCACTGGGAGAACCTATAATTCACCCCTCCACTTT
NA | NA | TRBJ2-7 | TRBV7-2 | CASSTDWSSYEQYF | TGTGCCAGCAGCACGGACTGGAGCTCCTACGAGCAGTACTTC
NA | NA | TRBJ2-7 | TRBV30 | CAWSVLGYEQYF | TGTGCCTGGAGTGTACTGGGCTACGAGCAGTACTTC
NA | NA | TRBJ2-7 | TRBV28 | CASSLRGIGYEQYF | TGTGCCAGCAGTTTAAGGGGGATCGGATACGAGCAGTACTTC
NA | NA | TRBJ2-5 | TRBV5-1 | CASSSSFPGETQYF | TGCGCCAGCAGCTCCTCGTTTCCGGGGGAGACCCAGTACTTC
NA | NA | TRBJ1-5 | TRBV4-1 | CASSQVTPGYSNQPQHF | TGCGCCAGCAGCCAAGTTACTCCAGGATATAGCAATCAGCCCCAGCATTTT
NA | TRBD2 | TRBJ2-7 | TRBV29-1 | CGAGGDYEQYF | TGTGGCGCGGGAGGAGACTACGAGCAGTACTTC